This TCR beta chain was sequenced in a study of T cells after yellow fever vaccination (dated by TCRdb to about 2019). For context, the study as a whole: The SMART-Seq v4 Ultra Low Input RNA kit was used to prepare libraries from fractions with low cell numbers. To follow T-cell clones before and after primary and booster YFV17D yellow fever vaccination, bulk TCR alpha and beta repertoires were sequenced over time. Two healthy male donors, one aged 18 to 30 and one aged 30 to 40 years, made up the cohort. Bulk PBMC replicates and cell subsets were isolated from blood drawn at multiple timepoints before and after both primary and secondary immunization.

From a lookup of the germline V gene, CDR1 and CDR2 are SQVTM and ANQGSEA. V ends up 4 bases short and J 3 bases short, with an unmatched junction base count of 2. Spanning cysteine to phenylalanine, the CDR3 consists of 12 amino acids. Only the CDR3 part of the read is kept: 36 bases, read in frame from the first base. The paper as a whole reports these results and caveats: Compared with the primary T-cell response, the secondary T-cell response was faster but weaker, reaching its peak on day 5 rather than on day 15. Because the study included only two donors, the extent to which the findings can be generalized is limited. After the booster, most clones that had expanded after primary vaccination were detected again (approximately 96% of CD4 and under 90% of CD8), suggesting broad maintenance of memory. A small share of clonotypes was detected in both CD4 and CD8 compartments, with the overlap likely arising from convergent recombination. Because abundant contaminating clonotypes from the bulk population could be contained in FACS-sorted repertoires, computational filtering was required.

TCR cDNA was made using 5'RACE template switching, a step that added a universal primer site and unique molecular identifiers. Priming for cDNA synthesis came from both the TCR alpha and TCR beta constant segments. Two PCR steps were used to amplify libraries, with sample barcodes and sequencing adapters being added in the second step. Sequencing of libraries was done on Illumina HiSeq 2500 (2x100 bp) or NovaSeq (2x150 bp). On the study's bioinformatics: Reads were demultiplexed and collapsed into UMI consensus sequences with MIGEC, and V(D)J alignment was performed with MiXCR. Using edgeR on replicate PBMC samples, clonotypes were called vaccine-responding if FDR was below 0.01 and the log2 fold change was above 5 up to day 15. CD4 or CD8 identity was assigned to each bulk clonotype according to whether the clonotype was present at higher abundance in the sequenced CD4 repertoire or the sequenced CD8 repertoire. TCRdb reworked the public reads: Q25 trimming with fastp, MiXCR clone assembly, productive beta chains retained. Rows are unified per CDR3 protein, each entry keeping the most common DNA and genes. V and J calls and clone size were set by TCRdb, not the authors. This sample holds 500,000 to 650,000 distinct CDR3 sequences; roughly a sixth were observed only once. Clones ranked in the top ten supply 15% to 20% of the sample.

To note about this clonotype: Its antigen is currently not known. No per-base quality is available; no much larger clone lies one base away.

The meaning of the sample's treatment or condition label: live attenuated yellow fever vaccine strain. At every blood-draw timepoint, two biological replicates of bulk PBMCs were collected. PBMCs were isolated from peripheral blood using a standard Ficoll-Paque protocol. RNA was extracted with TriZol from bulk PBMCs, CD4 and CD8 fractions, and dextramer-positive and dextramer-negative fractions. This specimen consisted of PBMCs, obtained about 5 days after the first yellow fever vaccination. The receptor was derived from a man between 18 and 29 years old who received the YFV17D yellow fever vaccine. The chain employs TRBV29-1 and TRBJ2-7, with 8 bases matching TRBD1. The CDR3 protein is CSVGTGLYEQYF. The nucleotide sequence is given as TGCAGCGTTGGGACAGGGCTCTACGAGCAGTACTTC.